These 28 T cell receptor beta chains were sequenced from one sample in a study of response to subunit inactivated influenza vaccine. TCRdb fed the RT-PCR reads into MiXCR, producing one record per CDR3 protein. The sample consists of about 830,000 distinct CDR3 sequences, approximately 18% of them appearing once. Here the sequenced sample was PBMCs from blood, taken less than 6 days after vaccination. The receptors derive from a man aged 45-60 years who received an inactivated influenza vaccine.

This chain links TRBV29-1 with TRBJ2-2, with a tentative D call TRBD2 (6 bases). V was trimmed by 4 bases and J by 2 bases, leaving 11 bases between them. Germline values: CDR1 SQVTM, CDR2 ANQGSEA. CDR3 length equals 14 residues. CDR3 coding DNA: TGCAGCGTTGCGGGCGGACTAAACACCGGGGAGCTGTTTTTT. Protein sequence: CSVAGGLNTGELFF.

The chain combines TRBV11-2 with TRBJ2-7, with a possible D match to TRBD2 (6 bases). CDR1 and CDR2 (germline): SGHAT, FQNNGV. Between the trimmed V and J ends, which lost 5 bases and 4 bases, there was a span of 24 bases. This CDR3 contains 17 residues. The CDR3 loop is CASSGGTLMTAQYEQYF. The CDR3 region has the DNA TGTGCCAGCAGCGGAGGGACCTTAATGACCGCGCAGTACGAGCAGTACTTC.

This clonotype was recorded a few times. This chain joins TRBV14 and TRBJ1-1; possible D gene TRBD1, 5 bases. V lost 0 bases to trimming and J lost 8 bases, with 25 bases between them. Germline V CDR1 and CDR2: SGHDN, FVKESK. The CDR3 spans 18 residues. CDR3 in amino acids: CASSQDRDGLWGFEEAFF. CDR3 coding DNA: TGTGCCAGCAGCCAAGATCGGGACGGACTTTGGGGCTTCGAAGAAGCTTTCTTT.

This clonotype has a count of ten or more. This chain connects TRBV6-2 or TRBV6-3 to TRBJ2-7; 9 bases align to TRBD1. The CDR3 consists of 16 residues. Germline V gene data show CDR1 as MNHEY and CDR2 as SVGEGT. The J segment lost 6 bases and the V segment lost 4 bases, leaving 13 bases of the junction unmatched. DNA of the CDR3: TGTGCCAGCAGTTCCGCCCCGGGACAGGGAAACCGCGAGCAGTACTTC. It specifies CASSSAPGQGNREQYF.

Regarding this clonotype: This clone may be a read error of a much larger clone one base away. The gene calls are TRBV9 and TRBJ1-3; the D gene is possibly TRBD1 (5 bases). Germline CDR1 and CDR2: SGDLS and YYNGEE. Trimming took off 0 bases at V and 2 bases at J, with 9 bases between the two ends. The CDR3 is made up of 15 amino acids. The CDR3: CASSVEGPTGNTIYF. The CDR3 DNA follows: TGTGCCAGCAGCGTAGAGGGACCGACTGGAAACACCATATATTTT.

This clonotype was counted between two and nine times. V and J are TRBV27 and TRBJ1-6; tentative D call: TRBD1 (6 bases). V was clipped by 6 bases and J by 6 bases, with 15 bases between them. The CDR3 is 15 residues long. Germline CDR1 MNHEY, CDR2 SMNVEV (reference sequence). CDR3 sequence (DNA): TGTGCCAGCAGGCAGGGGAGGGCCCGTAATTCACCCCTCCACTTT. This sequence encodes CASRQGRARNSPLHF.

The chain has TRBV20-1 and TRBJ2-5; unclear D gene. V gave up 0 bases and J gave up 6 bases, with 11 bases separating them. Germline V gene data show CDR1 as DFQATT and CDR2 as SNEGSKA (reference sequence). The CDR3 runs to 13 residues. The CDR3 loop reads CSARDDGLKTQYF. The CDR3, as DNA: TGCAGTGCTAGAGATGACGGGCTGAAGACCCAGTACTTC.

The genes are TRBV24-1 and TRBJ2-5; no definite D call. The CDR3 is 14 residues long. V shed 5 bases and J shed 0 bases, with 9 bases lying between them. Germline V gene lookup returns CDR1 KGHDR and CDR2 SFDVKD. DNA for the CDR3: TGTGCCACCAGTGGAGATCTAGACCAAGAGACCCAGTACTTC. Translated, it gives CATSGDLDQETQYF.

In DNA, the CDR3 is TGTGCCAGCAGTTATCGAGGCTGGGGGGAACGAGAGACCCAGTACTTC. Protein product: CASSYRGWGERETQYF. The chain carries TRBV6-5 and TRBJ2-5; D perhaps matches TRBD2 (6 bases). The germline V and J ends were trimmed by 3 bases and 4 bases, with 18 bases remaining between them. CDR1 is MNHEY and CDR2 is SVGAGI in the germline V gene. This CDR3 region has 16 residues.

This clonotype came up many times. The V call is TRBV24-1, the J call TRBJ2-1; 14 nucleotides match TRBD2. After removal of 4 bases from V and 9 bases from J, the junction contained 10 bases not matched to a gene. Germline V CDR1 and CDR2: KGHDR, SFDVKD. The CDR3 length is 17 residues. The CDR3 sequence is CATSDPGLAGAYPEQFF. CDR3 in DNA: TGTGCCACCAGTGACCCGGGACTAGCGGGAGCCTACCCTGAGCAGTTCTTC.

Only a few counts were recorded for this clonotype. The chain combines TRBV2 with TRBJ2-7, with 8 bases aligning to TRBD1. CDR1 and CDR2 (germline): SNHLY, FYNNEI. This CDR3 has 15 amino acids. The junction had 8 bases not matched to a gene; V was cut back by 6 bases and J by 1 base. CDR3 sequence reads: CASRSRTGQSYEQYF. The CDR3, as DNA: TGTGCCAGCAGGAGCCGGACAGGGCAATCCTACGAGCAGTACTTC.

The gene calls are TRBV15 and TRBJ2-7; D remains ambiguous. The V and J ends lost 0 bases and 2 bases respectively, with 11 bases between them. CDR3 length: 15 amino acids. Looked up from germline, CDR1 is LNHNV and CDR2 is YYDKDF (reference sequence). CDR3: CATSRDPSVAYEQYF. CDR3 in DNA: TGTGCCACCAGCAGAGATCCTTCGGTGGCCTACGAGCAGTACTTC.

V usage is TRBV5-1 and J usage is TRBJ2-4; D is perhaps TRBD2 (7 bases). CDR3 length equals 15 residues. The germline V gene encodes CDR1 SGHRS and CDR2 YFSETQ. V lost 2 bases to trimming and J lost 3 bases, with 12 bases between them. The CDR3 DNA is TGCGCCAGCAGCTTTGGGGGGGCGGGCAAAAACATTCAGTACTTC. Protein sequence: CASSFGGAGKNIQYF.

This clonotype turned up a few times. The chain joins TRBV7-2 to TRBJ2-1, with D possibly matching TRBD1 (6 bases). V gave up 1 base and J gave up 7 bases, with 17 bases separating them. The germline CDR1 and CDR2 sequences are SGHTA and FQGNSA. The CDR3 is 16 residues long. The CDR3 DNA reads TGTGCCAGCAGCTTAGGTTGGGGGCGTGAATGGAATGAGCAGTTCTTC. Translation gives CASSLGWGREWNEQFF.

The chain couples TRBV25-1 to TRBJ2-7, with D uncertain. The germline V gene has CDR1 MGHDK and CDR2 SYGVNS. V lost 9 bases and J 0 bases, leaving 12 bases between the germline ends. CDR3 length: 13 amino acids. The CDR3 DNA sequence: TGTGCCAGTCAAAAGTGGGACTCCTACGAGCAGTACTTC. Protein: CASQKWDSYEQYF.

The CDR3 nucleotides are TGTGCCAGCAGGACCAGCGGGAGCTTCACCGGGGAGCTGTTTTTT. It specifies CASRTSGSFTGELFF. The V and J genes are TRBV12-3 or TRBV12-4 and TRBJ2-2; 8 bases fit TRBD2. The CDR3 consists of 15 residues. After removal of 6 bases from V and 4 bases from J, the junction contained 7 bases not matched to a gene.

This clonotype has a single count. V usage is TRBV24-1 and J usage is TRBJ2-7, with D possibly TRBD1 on 6 matching bases. Between the trimmed V and J ends, which lost 3 bases and 5 bases, there was a span of 13 bases. This CDR3 contains 14 residues. The germline CDR1 and CDR2 sequences are KGHDR and SFDVKD. The CDR3 region has the DNA TGTGCCACCAGTGATCGAACAGGGTTCCACGAGCAGTACTTC. This translates into CATSDRTGFHEQYF.

The rearrangement links TRBV20-1 to TRBJ1-5, with D uncertain. The CDR3 contains 13 residues. CDR1 DFQATT and CDR2 SNEGSKA come from the germline V gene (reference sequence). Trimming took 6 bases from V and 6 from J, leaving 15 bases between them. CDR3 sequence (DNA): TGCAGTGCCGACGACGGTGGGAGTCAGCCCCAGCATTTT. Translating gives CSADDGGSQPQHF.

The V and J genes are TRBV20-1 and TRBJ1-5, with a possible D match to TRBD1 (5 bases). The V end lost 1 base, the J end lost 6 bases, and 10 bases lay between the germline ends. This CDR3 has 13 residues. Per germline, CDR1 DFQATT and CDR2 SNEGSKA (reference sequence). CDR3 DNA sequence: TGCAGTGCTAGAGTTCCAGGGCTTCAGCCCCAGCATTTT. Amino acids: CSARVPGLQPQHF.

CDR3 in amino acids: CASSPGQEIAKNIQYF. The CDR3 region has the DNA TGTGCCAGCAGCCCTGGACAGGAGATAGCCAAAAACATTCAGTACTTC. The chain carries TRBV7-9 and TRBJ2-4; 7 nucleotides line up with TRBD1. CDR3 length: 16 residues. V dropped 5 bases and J dropped 0; count of bases not matched to a gene: 7. Germline CDR1 is SEHNR and CDR2 is FQNEAQ (reference sequence).

The rearrangement uses TRBV5-1 and TRBJ1-4; D gene unclear. Trimming left V 4 bases short and J 8 bases short, with 15 bases between. The CDR3 totals 14 residues. Germline V gene data show CDR1 as SGHRS and CDR2 as YFSETQ. CDR3 DNA: TGCGCCAGCAGCACCGGACGGGGAGAGGAAAAACTGTTTTTT. Its translation: CASSTGRGEEKLFF.

This CDR3 is CASSYSGFQPQHF. CDR3 coding DNA: TGTGCCAGCAGTTACTCGGGGTTCCAGCCCCAGCATTTT. The V gene is TRBV6-5, the J gene TRBJ1-5; no reliable D call. CDR3 size: 13 residues. Germline V lookup: CDR1 MNHEY, CDR2 SVGAGI. V lost 0 bases, J lost 7 bases, and 7 bases lay in between.

Of note for this clonotype: No conserved phenylalanine or tryptophan ends this CDR3, so it is likely a read error. The chain couples TRBV9 to TRBJ2-1; TRBD2 aligns across 8 bases. The CDR3 has 15 residues. Per the germline V gene, CDR1 is SGDLS and CDR2 is YYNGEE. V lost 2 bases, J lost 5 bases, and 6 bases stayed unmatched. CDR3 residues: CASSVGGGSHNEQFL. The CDR3 bases are TGTGCCAGCAGCGTCGGGGGGGGCAGTCACAATGAGCAGTTCTTA.

This clonotype was counted a few times. The chain combines TRBV28 with TRBJ2-5; D may be TRBD2 (6 bases). There are 13 residues in the CDR3. V lost 2 bases to trimming and J lost 8 bases, with 12 bases between them. Per the germline V gene, CDR1 is MDHEN and CDR2 is SYDVKM. In DNA, the CDR3 is TGTGCCAGCAGTTTACCAGGACTATTTACCCAGTACTTC. As protein: CASSLPGLFTQYF.

This chain joins TRBV7-2 and TRBJ1-4; no clear D gene. Deletions cut 1 base from V and 4 bases from J, with 10 bases between. This CDR3 contains 15 residues. CDR1 is SGHTA and CDR2 is FQGNSA in the germline V gene. The CDR3 bases are TGTGCCAGCAGCTTAGGGGTATCCCTTAATGAAAAACTGTTTTTT. It encodes CASSLGVSLNEKLFF.

The chain recombines TRBV20-1 with TRBJ2-1; the D is unclear. V lost 6 bases and J 0 bases, leaving 15 bases between the germline ends. The CDR3 runs 15 residues. Germline lookup yields CDR1 DFQATT and CDR2 SNEGSKA (reference sequence). The CDR3 loop is CSAPESFSSYNEQFF. The CDR3 DNA reads as TGCAGTGCCCCCGAAAGCTTCTCCTCCTACAATGAGCAGTTCTTC.

The rearrangement links TRBV6-1 to TRBJ2-1; tentative D call: TRBD2 (6 bases). V lost 2 bases to trimming and J lost 11 bases, with 19 bases between them. The CDR3 runs to 15 residues. Germline CDR1 is MNHNS and CDR2 is SASEGT. For the CDR3, the DNA is TGTGCCAGCAGTGAAAGTTGGGGACTCACAAGGAAGCAGTTCTTC. Translating gives CASSESWGLTRKQFF.

The chain has TRBV12-3 or TRBV12-4 and TRBJ2-2; 7 bases map to TRBD1. The CDR3 consists of 15 residues. Unmatched junction bases numbered 8, after V lost 6 bases and J lost 4 bases. CDR3 DNA: TGTGCCAGCAGCTCGGGACAGTCGAGCACCGGGGAGCTGTTTTTT. This translates into CASSSGQSSTGELFF.